The following is a T cell receptor (beta chain) sequence with its context. As yet, its antigen is unknown. Researchers isolated CD4+ T cells once approximately ten days of culture had elapsed. People in the vaccine group had not been infected with SARS-CoV-2 before, and their nucleocapsid antibodies were negative. Clones were sequenced by immunoSEQ multiplex PCR, and TCRdb holds only the in-frame ones, with some missing. This table holds about 74,000 clones, around 77% found once. The data were taken from a study of vaccination effects on CD4 cells after COVID-19. Study-level background: Two-dose vaccination with either BNT162b2 or mRNA-1273 was given to the participants.

CDR3 length: 14 residues. CDR1 is SGHRS, CDR2 YFSETQ, per germline. V gave up 0 bases and J gave up 2 bases, with 6 bases separating them. The sequenced sample was CD4+ T cells from PBMCs cultured without peptide, obtained before COVID-19 vaccination. The chain couples TRBV5-1 to TRBJ2-1; no clear D gene. The sequence came from a human donor who received a COVID-19 vaccine. The CDR3 nucleotides read TGCGCCAGCAGCTTGGTCACGGCCTACAATGAGCAGTTCTTC. Amino acid sequence: CASSLVTAYNEQFF.